The 22 T cell receptor beta chains below were found in one sample sequenced in a study of cytotoxic CD8 clonotypes in ibrutinib-treated CLL. TCRdb's copy holds only in-frame clones and misses some; the assay was immunoSEQ multiplex PCR. The sample includes almost 85,000 clones, 70% to 90% seen only once; the top ten take 5.4%. The starting material was PBMCs, obtained before ibrutinib treatment. These receptors all stem from a human donor with chronic lymphocytic leukemia.

J is TRBJ2-1 and V is TRBV11-2; 8 nucleotides line up with TRBD1. Germline V gene data show CDR1 as SGHAT and CDR2 as FQNNGV. The CDR3 runs 16 residues. V lost 0 bases to trimming and J lost 10 bases; unmatched junction nucleotides: 11. The CDR3 spells CASSLDLFRGLAEQFF. The DNA of the CDR3 is TGTGCCAGCAGCTTAGATCTTTTCAGGGGGCTAGCGGAGCAGTTCTTC.

The chain links TRBV11-3 to TRBJ2-7; D is uncertain. CDR3 length equals 12 residues. The ends were cut back, 4 bases at V and 2 bases at J, with 6 bases in the middle. Germline V CDR1 and CDR2: SGHNT, YENEEA. The CDR3 bases are TGTGCCAGCAGCTCGAATGCCTACGAGCAGTACTTC. As protein: CASSSNAYEQYF.

The chain recombines TRBV19 with TRBJ1-3; TRBD1 is a possible D gene (5 bases). This CDR3 contains 14 residues. Trimming took 8 bases from V and 1 from J, leaving 12 bases between them. CDR1 is LNHDA and CDR2 is SQIVND in the germline V gene (reference sequence). As DNA, the CDR3 is TGTGCCAGTGGGGGTGCGGGGTCTGGAAACACCATATATTTT. This gives the protein CASGGAGSGNTIYF.

This chain connects TRBV5-1 to TRBJ2-5; 8 bases fit TRBD2. Germline CDR1 and CDR2: SGHRS and YFSETQ. This CDR3 region has 16 residues. V was clipped by 3 bases and J by 2 bases; unmatched bases: 9. DNA of the CDR3: TGCGCCAGCAGCTATGCAGCGGGAGTCTTACAAGAGACCCAGTACTTC. This sequence encodes CASSYAAGVLQETQYF.

The chain has TRBV4-2 and TRBJ1-5; D gene unclear. The CDR3 is made up of 15 amino acids. Trimming removed 0 bases from V and 1 base from J, with 7 bases in between. Germline V CDR1 and CDR2: LGHNA, YNFKEQ. CDR3 protein: CASSQEAQSNQPQHF. CDR3 nucleotides: TGTGCCAGCAGCCAAGAAGCACAGAGCAATCAGCCCCAGCATTTT.

The genes are TRBV6-1 and TRBJ2-5; 10 bases are a match to TRBD1. This CDR3 is built from 16 residues. The V gene's germline CDR1 is MNHNS and CDR2 SASEGT. The V and J ends lost 4 bases and 5 bases, in that order; junction bases with no gene match: 10. CDR3 amino acids: CASSGLWTGGEETQYF. CDR3 DNA sequence: TGTGCCAGCAGTGGGCTATGGACAGGGGGAGAGGAGACCCAGTACTTC.

The chain combines TRBV6-5 with TRBJ1-1; the D gene is possibly TRBD1 (6 bases). V lost 0 bases to trimming and J lost 4 bases, with 12 bases between them. The CDR3 extends over 15 amino acids. The germline CDR1 and CDR2 sequences are MNHEY and SVGAGI. The CDR3 is CASSYSWGAGTEAFF. Written as DNA, the CDR3 is TGTGCCAGCAGTTACTCCTGGGGGGCGGGCACTGAAGCTTTCTTT.

The rearrangement joins TRBV18 to TRBJ1-1; TRBD1 might be the D (6 bases). There are 16 residues in the CDR3. Trimming shortened V by 2 bases and J by 0 bases, and 13 bases separated the two germline ends. The germline gives CDR1 KGHSH, CDR2 LQKENI. The DNA of the CDR3 is TGTGCCAGCTCACCATTCGACAGGCCTATGAACACTGAAGCTTTCTTT. Translation: CASSPFDRPMNTEAFF. The full variable domain, completed using reference TRBV18 and TRBJ1-1, is NAGVMQNPRHLVRRRGQEARLRCSPMKGHSHVYWYRQLPEEGLKFMVYLQKENIIDESGMPKERFSAEFPKEGPSILRIQQVVRGDSAAYFCASSPFDRPMNTEAFFGQGTRLTVV.

The chain employs TRBV5-1 and TRBJ2-1; TRBD2 aligns across 7 bases. The CDR3 has 17 amino acids. Per germline, CDR1 SGHRS and CDR2 YFSETQ. The J segment lost 6 bases and the V segment lost 0 bases, leaving 12 bases of the junction unmatched. The CDR3 region has the DNA TGCGCCAGCAGCTTGGACCTTGGCGGGAGTTTCCGCAATGAGCAGTTCTTC. It encodes CASSLDLGGSFRNEQFF.

The rearrangement joins TRBV6-4 to TRBJ1-5; 7 positions match TRBD1. The germline V gene has CDR1 MRHNA and CDR2 SNTAGT. Trimming at V came to 6 bases and at J to 4 bases, leaving 18 bases not matched to a gene. The CDR3 is made up of 18 amino acids. The CDR3 DNA reads as TGTGCCAGCAGCCTCGACAGGGCTACAACGGGGACAAATCAGCCCCAGCATTTT. It yields the protein CASSLDRATTGTNQPQHF.

The CDR3 is CSVEGGRRESFYYGYTF. The CDR3 bases are TGCAGCGTTGAGGGTGGGAGGAGGGAAAGTTTTTACTATGGCTACACCTTC. The chain carries TRBV29-1 and TRBJ1-2, with unresolved D. The ends were cut back, 3 bases at V and 3 bases at J, with 23 bases in the middle. The CDR3 contains 17 residues. Germline V gene lookup returns CDR1 SQVTM and CDR2 ANQGSEA.

The CDR3 coding sequence is TGTGCCAGCAGTTTATCGGGGGGCCGGCGCACTGAAGCTTTCTTT. Translating gives CASSLSGGRRTEAFF. V gene TRBV28 combines with J gene TRBJ1-1; D is possibly TRBD1 (6 bases). The CDR3 covers 15 residues. The V end lost 1 base, the J end lost 4 bases, and 13 bases lay between the germline ends. Per the germline V gene, CDR1 is MDHEN and CDR2 is SYDVKM.

The V and J genes are TRBV30 and TRBJ1-2; 7 bases fit TRBD1. The CDR3 runs to 13 residues. The V gene's germline CDR1 is GTSNPN and CDR2 SVGIG (reference sequence). Trimming cost V 4 bases and J 2 bases; bases outside gene matches: 4. The CDR3 spells CAWTRQGNYGYTF. The CDR3 nucleotides are TGTGCCTGGACCCGACAGGGAAACTATGGCTACACCTTC.

The chain recombines TRBV25-1 with TRBJ1-5; TRBD1 might be the D (6 bases). Trimming removed 6 bases at V and 1 base at J, with 10 bases between. The CDR3 totals 14 residues. From germline, CDR1 is MGHDK and CDR2 SYGVNS. CDR3 protein: CASRQGRSNQPQHF. In DNA, the CDR3 is TGTGCCAGCAGACAGGGACGCAGCAATCAGCCCCAGCATTTT.

The rearrangement links TRBV5-4 to TRBJ1-2; weak D call: TRBD1 (6 bases). Deletions cut 0 bases from V and 4 bases from J, with 10 bases between. Germline values: CDR1 SGHNT, CDR2 YYREEE (reference sequence). The CDR3 contains 14 residues. CDR3 DNA: TGTGCCAGCAGCTTGGCCGTCAGGGGCTATGGCTACACCTTC. Its protein product is CASSLAVRGYGYTF.

The CDR3 here is CATSRGTGDFSGNTIYF. The CDR3 DNA sequence: TGTGCCACCAGCAGGGGGACAGGGGACTTCTCTGGAAACACCATATATTTT. The chain combines TRBV15 with TRBJ1-3, with TRBD1 identical over 10 bases. The CDR3 contains 17 residues. From germline, CDR1 is LNHNV and CDR2 YYDKDF (reference sequence). Unmatched junction bases numbered 5, after V lost 3 bases and J lost 0 bases.

This sequence joins TRBV7-3 and TRBJ2-3, with 7 nucleotides matching TRBD2. In germline, CDR1 is SGHTA, CDR2 FQGTGA. V dropped 2 bases and J dropped 5; count of bases not matched to a gene: 10. The CDR3 is 16 residues long. This CDR3 is CASSLGYAGAQDTQYF. The CDR3 coding sequence is TGTGCCAGCAGCTTAGGTTATGCGGGAGCCCAAGATACGCAGTATTTT.

CDR3 loop: CASRTTGHQPQHF. In nucleotides, the CDR3 is TGTGCCAGCAGAACGACAGGGCATCAGCCCCAGCATTTT. J is TRBJ1-5 and V is TRBV2; 7 nucleotides line up with TRBD1. This CDR3 comprises 13 residues. Germline V CDR1 and CDR2: SNHLY, FYNNEI. With 6 bases clipped from V and 5 bases from J, the junction kept 4 bases outside the gene matches.

The genes are TRBV5-6 and TRBJ2-7, with D hard to call. This CDR3 is built from 14 residues. The V and J ends lost 0 bases and 2 bases respectively, with 9 bases between them. Germline V gene lookup returns CDR1 SGHDT and CDR2 YYEEEE. CDR3: CASSLGGSTYEQYF. The CDR3 DNA reads as TGTGCCAGCAGCTTGGGGGGATCGACCTACGAGCAGTACTTC.

Only one count was recorded for this clone. The rearrangement links TRBV6-5 to TRBJ2-5, with 12 bases identical to TRBD2. This CDR3 has 14 amino acids. Losses at the gene ends were 6 bases for V and 4 bases for J; bases not matched to a gene: 3. CDR1 is MNHEY and CDR2 is SVGAGI in the germline V gene. CDR3 region: CASRLAGGLETQYF. The CDR3 nucleotides are TGTGCCAGCAGGCTAGCGGGAGGGTTAGAGACCCAGTACTTC.

V is TRBV5-8 and J is TRBJ1-4; D perhaps matches TRBD1 (5 bases). Germline CDR1 and CDR2: SGHTS and YDEGEE. V shed 4 bases and J shed 6 bases, with 16 bases lying between them. This CDR3 contains 15 residues. The CDR3 DNA reads TGTGCCAGCAGCGTCCTAGGCGGGGGAGATGAAAAACTGTTTTTT. Amino acids: CASSVLGGGDEKLFF. Full variable domain (remainder filled in from reference TRBV5-8 and TRBJ1-4): EAGVTQSPTHLIKTRGQQATLRCSPISGHTSVYWYQQALGLGLQFLLWYDEGEERNRGNFPPRFSGRQFPNYSSELNVNALELEDSALYLCASSVLGGGDEKLFFGSGTQLSVL.

The V call is TRBV28, the J call TRBJ1-1; a possible D gene is TRBD1 (5 bases). Trimming shortened V by 7 bases and J by 3 bases, and 18 bases separated the two germline ends. The germline gives CDR1 MDHEN, CDR2 SYDVKM. The CDR3 has 15 residues. In nucleotides, the CDR3 is TGTGCCAGCACCACGAGCGGGCAGGGTGACACTGAAGCTTTCTTT. It is translated as CASTTSGQGDTEAFF.